The 19 T cell receptor beta chains in this list originate from one sample, sequenced in a study of blood T cell repertoires in COVID-19. Libraries were prepared by immunoSEQ multiplex PCR; TCRdb keeps only in-frame clonotypes and omits some of them. The sample has roughly 670,000 clones, about 90% seen once. The material sequenced was peripheral blood. The receptors originated from a woman between 18 and 30 years old with acute or convalescent COVID-19.

V gene TRBV19 combines with J gene TRBJ1-1; D remains ambiguous. This CDR3 is built from 14 residues. Per the germline V gene, CDR1 is LNHDA and CDR2 is SQIVND (reference sequence). With 6 bases removed from V and 3 bases from J, the gap between germline ends came to 14 bases. The DNA of the CDR3 is TGTGCCAGTAGCAACCTGGAGGAGTACACTGAAGCTTTCTTT. Protein sequence: CASSNLEEYTEAFF. The complete variable domain, with remaining parts taken from reference TRBV19 and TRBJ1-1, reads DGGITQSPKYLFRKEGQNVTLSCEQNLNHDAMYWYRQDPGQGLRLIYYSQIVNDFQKGDIAEGYSVSREKKESFPLTVTSAQKNPTAFYLCASSNLEEYTEAFFGQGTRLTVV.

The chain links TRBV29-1 to TRBJ2-3, with D possibly matching TRBD2 (5 bases). With 3 bases removed from V and 3 bases from J, the gap between germline ends came to 10 bases. In germline, CDR1 is SQVTM, CDR2 ANQGSEA. This CDR3 is 13 amino acids long. For the CDR3, the DNA is TGCAGCGTTGATCGGGGATCGACAGATACGCAGTATTTT. Its translation: CSVDRGSTDTQYF.

V and J are TRBV5-1 and TRBJ2-1; unclear D gene. The CDR3 spans 15 residues. V was pared by 4 bases and J by 7 bases, with 18 bases between. CDR1 and CDR2 (germline): SGHRS, YFSETQ. As DNA, the CDR3 is TGCGCCAGCAGCCCGGATCGGCAGCGTGGAAATGAGCAGTTCTTC. Translation: CASSPDRQRGNEQFF.

The rearrangement joins TRBV5-6 to TRBJ1-1; tentatively, D is TRBD1 (5 bases). The germline V and J ends were trimmed by 1 base and 5 bases, with 9 bases remaining between them. The CDR3 is 13 residues long. The germline V gene encodes CDR1 SGHDT and CDR2 YYEEEE. The CDR3 region has the DNA TGTGCCAGCAGCTTGAGGGCAGGGACTGAAGCTTTCTTT. This gives the protein CASSLRAGTEAFF.

V is TRBV15 and J is TRBJ2-2, with 7 bases aligning to TRBD2. This CDR3 is built from 15 residues. Per germline, CDR1 LNHNV and CDR2 YYDKDF (reference sequence). V lost 3 bases, J lost 1 base, and 2 bases stayed unmatched. This CDR3 is CATSSWGGNTGELFF. The DNA for the CDR3 is TGTGCCACCAGCAGTTGGGGGGGGAACACCGGGGAGCTGTTTTTT.

This clone showed up many times. Here the CDR3 DNA reads TGTGCCAGCAGTGACTCAAACGAAGGGGGAAATGAGCAGTTCTTC. Translation: CASSDSNEGGNEQFF. This chain joins TRBV6-4 and TRBJ2-1; D might be TRBD1 (6 bases). Germline V CDR1 and CDR2: MRHNA, SNTAGT. This CDR3 comprises 15 residues. The V gene lost 0 bases and the J gene lost 7 bases, with 13 bases spanning the gap.

CDR3 loop: CSASPPGGFSGANVLTF. The CDR3 region has the DNA TGCAGTGCTAGTCCCCCCGGGGGGTTCTCTGGGGCCAACGTCCTGACTTTC. The chain employs TRBV20-1 and TRBJ2-6; 7 bases map to TRBD2. The length of the CDR3 is 17 residues. Per the germline V gene, CDR1 is DFQATT and CDR2 is SNEGSKA (reference sequence). The junction had 8 bases not matched to a gene; V was cut back by 3 bases and J by 0 bases.

This chain connects TRBV9 to TRBJ2-1, with 7 bases that match TRBD2. From germline, CDR1 is SGDLS and CDR2 YYNGEE. The length of the CDR3 is 14 residues. The trim removed 3 bases at V and 2 bases at J, leaving 2 bases unmatched. The CDR3 region has the DNA TGTGCCAGCAGCGCGGGGGGAACCTACAATGAGCAGTTCTTC. This gives the protein CASSAGGTYNEQFF.

This clone was counted a single time. CDR3 bases: TGTGCCAGCAGTTTTACAGGGATCTACGAGCAGTACTTC. Translated, it gives CASSFTGIYEQYF. The rearrangement links TRBV28 to TRBJ2-7, with D possibly being TRBD1 (6 bases). The germline CDR1 and CDR2 sequences are MDHEN and SYDVKM. V lost 3 bases, J lost 3 bases, and 9 bases lay in between. This CDR3 contains 13 residues.

V gene TRBV9 combines with J gene TRBJ2-3; TRBD2 matches at 9 bases. Germline V lookup: CDR1 SGDLS, CDR2 YYNGEE. With V trimmed by 4 bases and J by 1 base, 10 bases remained unmatched. CDR3 length: 17 amino acids. The CDR3 coding sequence is TGTGCCAGCAGCACTCGACTTAGCGGGGGTGGCACAGATACGCAGTATTTT. Amino acids: CASSTRLSGGGTDTQYF.

This clone was recorded once. J is TRBJ2-1 and V is TRBV13, with TRBD1 as a possible D gene (6 bases). Germline CDR1 reads PRHDT; CDR2 reads FYEKMQ (reference sequence). The V gene lost 1 base and the J gene lost 8 bases, with 6 bases spanning the gap. CDR3 length: 12 residues. Here the CDR3 reads CASSLAGDEQFF. CDR3 nucleotide sequence: TGTGCCAGCAGCTTAGCAGGGGATGAGCAGTTCTTC.

The V gene is TRBV2, the J gene TRBJ2-7; D ambiguous. With 3 bases removed from V and 0 bases from J, the gap between germline ends came to 9 bases. Germline-derived CDR1 and CDR2 are SNHLY and FYNNEI. The CDR3 consists of 14 residues. The CDR3 coding sequence is TGTGCCAGCAGTGAGCGAAGGAGCTCCTACGAGCAGTACTTC. Amino acids: CASSERRSSYEQYF.

This chain uses TRBV29-1 with TRBJ1-5, with TRBD1 matching over 7 bases. Germline V lookup: CDR1 SQVTM, CDR2 ANQGSEA. Trimming removed 7 bases from V and 7 bases from J; junction bases left unmatched: 10. The CDR3 is made up of 13 amino acids. CDR3 in amino acids: CSAQQGHGQPQHF. The CDR3 DNA reads TGCAGCGCTCAACAGGGGCACGGGCAGCCCCAGCATTTT.

CDR3 region: CASSLGQNYQETQYF. CDR3 in DNA: TGTGCCAGCAGCTTGGGACAGAATTACCAAGAGACCCAGTACTTC. The V and J genes are TRBV5-6 and TRBJ2-5, with a possible D match to TRBD1 (5 bases). Between the trimmed V and J ends, which lost 0 bases and 0 bases, there was a span of 9 bases. The CDR3 is made up of 15 amino acids. Germline V gene sequence: CDR1 SGHDT, CDR2 YYEEEE.

This clone occurred once. This chain links TRBV9 with TRBJ2-3; 7 bases match TRBD2. V gave up 6 bases and J gave up 1 base; unmatched junction bases: 8. CDR1 SGDLS and CDR2 YYNGEE come from the germline V gene. The CDR3 runs 15 residues. CDR3 sequence (DNA): TGTGCCAGCACCGTTGGGGGGGGAGGCACAGATACGCAGTATTTT. The encoded protein is CASTVGGGGTDTQYF.

The chain combines TRBV3-1 (or the pseudogene TRBV3-2) with TRBJ2-5; a weak D match, TRBD2 (5 bases). This CDR3 is 13 amino acids long. CDR1 LGHDT and CDR2 YNNKEL come from the germline V gene (reference sequence). V shed 1 base and J shed 5 bases, with 8 bases lying between them. The CDR3 protein is CASSQGLAETQYF. The DNA of the CDR3 is TGTGCCAGCAGCCAAGGGCTAGCCGAGACCCAGTACTTC.

The chain has TRBV30 and TRBJ1-1, with TRBD1 matching over 9 bases. The J segment lost 8 bases and the V segment lost 3 bases, leaving 10 bases of the junction unmatched. The germline V gene has CDR1 GTSNPN and CDR2 SVGIG (reference sequence). The CDR3 has 14 residues. The CDR3 sequence: CAWRAPGQGREAFF. The CDR3 region has the DNA TGTGCCTGGAGGGCCCCGGGACAGGGTCGAGAAGCTTTCTTT.

V gene TRBV11-2 combines with J gene TRBJ1-1; D gene ambiguous. The CDR3 is 14 residues long. Looked up from germline, CDR1 is SGHAT and CDR2 is FQNNGV. V was pared by 4 bases and J by 1 base, with 10 bases between. CDR3 nucleotide sequence: TGTGCCAGCAGCTCTTTTCACTGGAACACTGAAGCTTTCTTT. This codes for CASSSFHWNTEAFF.

This chain uses TRBV4-3 with TRBJ2-7; 9 positions match TRBD1. J gave up 3 bases and V 0 bases, and 9 bases lay outside the gene matches. The germline CDR1 and CDR2 sequences are LGHNA and YSLEER. The CDR3 contains 17 residues. DNA for the CDR3: TGCGCCAGCAGCCAAGATATTTTGCGGACAGGGGACTACGAGCAGTACTTC. Its protein product is CASSQDILRTGDYEQYF.